What follows are 28 T cell receptor beta chains derived from one specimen sequenced in a study of blood T cell repertoires in COVID-19. Sequencing used immunoSEQ multiplex PCR; TCRdb keeps in-frame clones, though not all of them. The table has around 270,000 clones, 80% to 95% seen once. The sequencing sample was made of peripheral blood. The receptors derive from a person aged 18 to 35 with COVID-19, enrolled during active disease.

The chain uses TRBV18 and TRBJ1-2; unclear D gene. The V and J ends lost 4 bases and 4 bases respectively, with 10 bases between them. CDR3 length: 13 residues. Per germline, CDR1 KGHSH and CDR2 LQKENI. CDR3 sequence: CASSLRDSYGYTF. CDR3 bases: TGTGCCAGCTCACTCCGGGATTCCTATGGCTACACCTTC. The full variable domain, in which reference TRBV18 and TRBJ1-2 provide the parts outside the CDR3, is NAGVMQNPRHLVRRRGQEARLRCSPMKGHSHVYWYRQLPEEGLKFMVYLQKENIIDESGMPKERFSAEFPKEGPSILRIQQVVRGDSAAYFCASSLRDSYGYTFGSGTRLTVV.

The chain joins TRBV19 to TRBJ1-5; tentatively, D is TRBD1 (5 bases). Germline V CDR1 and CDR2: LNHDA, SQIVND (reference sequence). Trimming left V 6 bases short and J 4 bases short, with 10 bases between. The CDR3 length is 13 residues. This CDR3 is CASSDRRNQPQHF. CDR3 DNA: TGTGCCAGTAGCGACAGAAGAAATCAGCCCCAGCATTTT. The full variable domain, in which reference TRBV19 and TRBJ1-5 provide the parts outside the CDR3, is DGGITQSPKYLFRKEGQNVTLSCEQNLNHDAMYWYRQDPGQGLRLIYYSQIVNDFQKGDIAEGYSVSREKKESFPLTVTSAQKNPTAFYLCASSDRRNQPQHFGDGTRLSIL.

The V call is TRBV4-1, the J call TRBJ2-2; 9 bases line up with TRBD2. The trim removed 6 bases at V and 3 bases at J, leaving 5 bases unmatched. The CDR3 spans 15 residues. The germline V gene encodes CDR1 MGHRA and CDR2 YSYEKL. The CDR3 DNA reads TGCGCCAGCAGTTTTAGCGGGAGCGACACCGGGGAGCTGTTTTTT. Protein: CASSFSGSDTGELFF.

This chain links TRBV6-5 with TRBJ2-1, with TRBD2 matching 9 bases. Germline CDR1 and CDR2: MNHEY and SVGAGI. This CDR3 region has 14 residues. Trimming at V came to 4 bases and at J to 7 bases, leaving 5 bases not matched to a gene. The CDR3 nucleotides are TGTGCCAGCAGTTCTAGCGGGATAAGAAATGAGCAGTTCTTC. Translation: CASSSSGIRNEQFF.

The chain carries TRBV29-1 and TRBJ2-2, with a tentative D call TRBD1 (5 bases). V was clipped by 5 bases and J by 1 base, with 5 bases between them. CDR1 SQVTM and CDR2 ANQGSEA come from the germline V gene. This CDR3 has 12 residues. CDR3 in amino acids: CSVTGNTGELFF. The CDR3 bases are TGCAGCGTTACAGGGAACACCGGGGAGCTGTTTTTT.

The rearrangement uses TRBV3-1 (or the pseudogene TRBV3-2) and TRBJ1-4, with a weak D call TRBD1 (6 bases). CDR3 length: 15 residues. V was trimmed by 4 bases and J by 4 bases, leaving 13 bases between them. Germline CDR1 reads LGHDT; CDR2 reads YNNKEL (reference sequence). CDR3 sequence reads: CASSPRQVINEKLFF. CDR3 coding DNA: TGTGCCAGCAGCCCAAGACAGGTTATTAATGAAAAACTGTTTTTT.

This chain joins TRBV27 and TRBJ1-1; 9 bases are a match to TRBD1. Trimming took 0 bases from V and 8 from J; bases not matched to a gene: 1. The CDR3 covers 13 residues. Germline loops: CDR1 MNHEY, CDR2 SMNVEV (reference sequence). CDR3 residues: CASSLSGQGEAFF. The CDR3 nucleotides are TGTGCCAGCAGTTTATCGGGACAGGGCGAAGCTTTCTTT.

The chain links TRBV29-1 to TRBJ2-2; a weak D match, TRBD2 (6 bases). V gave up 4 bases and J gave up 5 bases, with 14 bases separating them. CDR3 length equals 14 residues. Germline assignment: CDR1 SQVTM and CDR2 ANQGSEA. Here the CDR3 reads CSVAFSGRTGELFF. In nucleotides, the CDR3 is TGCAGCGTTGCTTTTAGCGGCAGAACCGGGGAGCTGTTTTTT.

V usage is TRBV13 and J usage is TRBJ2-2; TRBD2 aligns across 8 bases. The CDR3 contains 13 residues. J was trimmed by 6 bases and V by 6 bases; bases with no gene match: 3. From germline, CDR1 is PRHDT and CDR2 FYEKMQ (reference sequence). The CDR3 here is CASRLGRAGELFF. CDR3 sequence (DNA): TGTGCCAGCAGACTCGGGAGGGCCGGGGAGCTGTTTTTT.

This sequence joins TRBV9 and TRBJ2-5, with D perhaps matching TRBD1 (5 bases). This CDR3 spans 14 amino acids. The V and J ends lost 3 bases and 4 bases respectively, with 13 bases between them. Per the germline V gene, CDR1 is SGDLS and CDR2 is YYNGEE. Written as DNA, the CDR3 is TGTGCCAGCAGCGGCAGGGATTTAAGAGAGACCCAGTACTTC. It yields the protein CASSGRDLRETQYF.

This rearrangement joins TRBV7-9 to TRBJ2-4; TRBD2 matches 13 bases. CDR3 size: 15 residues. Germline V gene lookup returns CDR1 SEHNR and CDR2 FQNEAQ (reference sequence). V lost 6 bases and J lost 2; bases outside the gene matches: 1. CDR3 region: CASSGTSGTKNIQYF. For the CDR3, the DNA is TGTGCCAGCAGTGGGACTAGCGGGACCAAAAACATTCAGTACTTC.

V usage is TRBV6-6 and J usage is TRBJ1-4; D is possibly TRBD1 (5 bases). CDR3 length equals 14 residues. V lost 8 bases and J lost 7, with 17 bases in between. Germline V gene sequence: CDR1 MNHNY, CDR2 SVGAGI (reference sequence). CDR3 DNA sequence: TGTGCCAGCGCGCGAGGGGTCGGGGGTGAAAAACTGTTTTTT. Translated, it gives CASARGVGGEKLFF.

This sequence joins TRBV28 and TRBJ2-6; D might be TRBD1 (6 bases). V lost 6 bases to trimming and J lost 11 bases, with 14 bases between them. Germline V gene sequence: CDR1 MDHEN, CDR2 SYDVKM. This CDR3 comprises 13 residues. This chain's CDR3 is CASRNRAQDVLTF. The CDR3 DNA reads as TGTGCCAGCAGAAACAGGGCTCAGGACGTCCTGACTTTC.

The V and J genes are TRBV7-2 and TRBJ2-7; 11 bases align to TRBD2. The CDR3 runs 16 residues. From germline, CDR1 is SGHTA and CDR2 FQGNSA. J lost 0 bases, V lost 5 bases, and 6 bases had no gene match. This CDR3 reads CASSVGGLADSYEQYF. The CDR3 DNA is TGTGCCAGCAGCGTAGGGGGACTAGCGGACTCCTACGAGCAGTACTTC.

The CDR3 nucleotides read TGTGCCAGCAGCCGCGGGACAGGGTCCTACGAGCAGTACTTC. The encoded protein is CASSRGTGSYEQYF. The genes are TRBV7-6 and TRBJ2-7; TRBD1 matches at 9 bases. The CDR3 contains 14 residues. The V gene end was trimmed by 5 bases and the J gene end by 1 base; junction bases not matched to a gene: 3. Germline CDR1 SGHVS, CDR2 FNYEAQ. Looking up the rest from reference TRBV7-6 and TRBJ2-7 gives the full variable domain: GAGVSQSPRYKVTKRGQDVALRCDPISGHVSLYWYRQALGQGPEFLTYFNYEAQQDKSGLPNDRFSAERPEGSISTLTIQRTEQRDSAMYRCASSRGTGSYEQYFGPGTRLTVT.

This clone was counted a single time. J is TRBJ2-2 and V is TRBV18; possibly TRBD2 for D (6 bases). Trimming cost V 2 bases and J 1 base, with 11 bases left between them. Germline CDR1 reads KGHSH; CDR2 reads LQKENI. The CDR3 covers 16 residues. The CDR3 region is CASSPFAGLNTGELFF. The CDR3 nucleotides read TGTGCCAGCTCACCATTTGCGGGATTGAACACCGGGGAGCTGTTTTTT.

The rearrangement joins TRBV25-1 to TRBJ2-7, with 16 bases that match TRBD2. The CDR3 spans 17 residues. Trimming took 4 bases from V and 3 from J; bases not matched to a gene: 6. Germline-derived CDR1 and CDR2 are MGHDK and SYGVNS. The CDR3 nucleotides read TGTGCCAGCAGTGCTACCGGGACTAGCGGGAGGGGCTACGAGCAGTACTTC. Its protein product is CASSATGTSGRGYEQYF.

The chain carries TRBV7-2 and TRBJ2-7; 9 bases line up with TRBD2. J gave up 6 bases and V 1 base, and 10 bases lay outside the gene matches. Germline V gives CDR1 SGHTA, CDR2 FQGNSA. The CDR3 totals 16 residues. The CDR3 loop reads CASSLGLADLQGEQYF. As DNA, the CDR3 is TGTGCCAGCAGCTTAGGACTAGCGGACCTCCAGGGCGAGCAGTACTTC.

The CDR3 here is CAWRTGQNYGYTF. CDR3 nucleotides: TGTGCCTGGAGGACAGGGCAAAACTATGGCTACACCTTC. The chain has TRBV30 and TRBJ1-2, with TRBD1 matching 7 bases. The germline V gene encodes CDR1 GTSNPN and CDR2 SVGIG (reference sequence). V shed 3 bases, J shed 2 bases, and the junction held 3 bases outside the gene matches. CDR3 length equals 13 residues. Using reference TRBV30 and TRBJ1-2 for the parts outside the CDR3, the full variable domain is SQTIHQWPATLVQPVGSPLSLECTVEGTSNPNLYWYRQAAGRGLQLLFYSVGIGQISSEVPQNLSASRPQDRQFILSSKKLLLSDSGFYLCAWRTGQNYGYTFGSGTRLTVV.

For the CDR3, the DNA is TGTGCCAGCAGAGCCTCCGGACTAGCGGGAGGGCCGAGAACCCAGTACTTC. Encoded protein: CASRASGLAGGPRTQYF. The rearrangement uses TRBV2 and TRBJ2-5; TRBD2 matches at 15 bases. The CDR3 consists of 17 residues. V dropped 6 bases and J dropped 8; count of bases not matched to a gene: 13. CDR1 is SNHLY, CDR2 FYNNEI, per germline.

The chain joins TRBV5-1 to TRBJ2-7; no clear D. The V end lost 7 bases, the J end lost 2 bases, and 13 bases lay between the germline ends. The CDR3 length is 13 residues. Germline V gene sequence: CDR1 SGHRS, CDR2 YFSETQ. CDR3 bases: TGCGCCAGCGACCCTAGTTTCACCTACGAGCAGTACTTC. It encodes CASDPSFTYEQYF. Drawing the rest from reference TRBV5-1 and TRBJ2-7, the complete variable domain is KAGVTQTPRYLIKTRGQQVTLSCSPISGHRSVSWYQQTPGQGLQFLFEYFSETQRNKGNFPGRFSGRQFSNSRSEMNVSTLELGDSALYLCASDPSFTYEQYFGPGTRLTVT.

V usage is TRBV19 and J usage is TRBJ1-5; D call uncertain. The germline V gene has CDR1 LNHDA and CDR2 SQIVND (reference sequence). This CDR3 comprises 16 residues. Trimming cost V 7 bases and J 3 bases, with 19 bases left between them. In DNA form, the CDR3 reads TGTGCCAGTACGCCGTTCTTTGTGTCCTACAATCAGCCCCAGCATTTT. Protein: CASTPFFVSYNQPQHF.

This clone is a singleton in its sample. V usage is TRBV29-1 and J usage is TRBJ2-1; 10 bases align to TRBD2. The CDR3 has 16 residues. Trimming at V came to 6 bases and at J to 0 bases, leaving 8 bases not matched to a gene. CDR1 and CDR2 (germline): SQVTM, ANQGSEA. The CDR3 region is CSVYRTSGSSYNEQFF. CDR3 bases: TGCAGCGTCTATCGGACTAGCGGAAGCTCCTACAATGAGCAGTTCTTC.

This sequence joins TRBV5-5 and TRBJ1-3, with TRBD1 as a possible D gene (6 bases). The CDR3 covers 14 residues. Trimming removed 3 bases at V and 3 bases at J, with 10 bases between. Germline loops: CDR1 SGHKS, CDR2 YYEKEE (reference sequence). CDR3 DNA sequence: TGTGCCAGCAGCTGGGGGCTTGATGGAAACACCATATATTTT. Its protein product is CASSWGLDGNTIYF.

The chain links TRBV3-1 (or the pseudogene TRBV3-2) to TRBJ2-5; tentative D call: TRBD2 (5 bases). Trimming cost V 0 bases and J 2 bases, with 10 bases left between them. This CDR3 comprises 15 residues. CDR1 is LGHDT, CDR2 YNNKEL, per germline (reference sequence). The CDR3 region has the DNA TGTGCCAGCAGCCAAGATCGGGGATATCAAGAGACCCAGTACTTC. The encoded protein is CASSQDRGYQETQYF.

A remark on this clone: In the same sample, other DNA sequences code for this CDR3. The chain uses TRBV12-5 and TRBJ1-1; TRBD1 might be the D (5 bases). The germline V and J ends were trimmed by 6 bases and 1 base, with 9 bases remaining between them. The germline V gene has CDR1 LGHNT and CDR2 FRNRAP. The CDR3 runs 13 residues. The CDR3 loop is CASGLTGNTEAFF. DNA of the CDR3: TGTGCTAGTGGCCTTACAGGGAACACTGAAGCTTTCTTT.

The chain has TRBV28 and TRBJ2-3; TRBD1 might be the D (5 bases). This CDR3 has 12 amino acids. Looked up from germline, CDR1 is MDHEN and CDR2 is SYDVKM. Trimming took off 4 bases at V and 3 bases at J, with 5 bases between the two ends. In nucleotides, the CDR3 is TGTGCCAGCAGTTCAGGGACAGATACGCAGTATTTT. It specifies CASSSGTDTQYF.

V gene TRBV11-2 combines with J gene TRBJ2-1; 7 bases map to TRBD1. The CDR3 sequence is 19 residues long. Germline V CDR1 and CDR2: SGHAT, FQNNGV. Unmatched junction bases numbered 17, after V lost 1 base and J lost 5 bases. CDR3 protein: CASSLVVGTVYKFHNEQFF. The CDR3, as DNA: TGTGCCAGCAGCTTAGTAGTAGGGACAGTATATAAATTTCACAATGAGCAGTTCTTC.